Given below is one T cell receptor beta chain in context. What it binds is unknown. CD4+CD25+CD127- Tregs, CD4+CD25- non-Tregs, CD4 and CD8 cells were sorted. The data derive from a study of Tregs in tolerant kidney transplant recipients. Sequenced by immunoSEQ multiplex PCR; TCRdb stores in-frame clones only, minus some. Among fewer than 100,000 clones listed, approximately 94% were seen once. Study-wide points: This study did not directly address biological reproducibility. In tolerant patients, donor-specific Tregs outgrew total Tregs, suggesting antigen-driven expansion. Validation in larger populations is needed because few patients were studied.

The J segment lost 5 bases and the V segment lost 1 base, leaving 14 bases of the junction unmatched. The CDR3 contains 19 residues. The germline V gene encodes CDR1 SGHDN and CDR2 FVKESK. This specimen consisted of CD4+ T cells from blood, obtained before the transplant. This TCR derives from a human donor who received a combined kidney and bone marrow transplant. This sequence joins TRBV14 and TRBJ2-6, with 7 nucleotides matching TRBD1. The CDR3 protein is CASSQVGDRALTRANVLTF. The CDR3, as DNA: TGTGCCAGCAGCCAAGTGGGCGACAGGGCTCTTACTCGGGCCAACGTCCTGACTTTC.